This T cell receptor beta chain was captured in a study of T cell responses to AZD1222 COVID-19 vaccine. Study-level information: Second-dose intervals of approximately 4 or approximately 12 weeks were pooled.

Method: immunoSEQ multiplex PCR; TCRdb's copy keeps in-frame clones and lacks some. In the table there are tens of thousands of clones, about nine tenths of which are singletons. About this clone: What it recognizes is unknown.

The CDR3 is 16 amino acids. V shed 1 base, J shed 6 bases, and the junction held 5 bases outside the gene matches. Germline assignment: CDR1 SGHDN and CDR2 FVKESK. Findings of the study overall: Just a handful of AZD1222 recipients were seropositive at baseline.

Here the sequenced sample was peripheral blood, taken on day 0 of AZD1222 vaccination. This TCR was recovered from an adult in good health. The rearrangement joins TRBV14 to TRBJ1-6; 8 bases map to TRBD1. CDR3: CASSQGTDRGNSPLHF. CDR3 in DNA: TGTGCCAGCAGCCAAGGAACAGACAGGGGTAATTCACCCCTCCACTTT.